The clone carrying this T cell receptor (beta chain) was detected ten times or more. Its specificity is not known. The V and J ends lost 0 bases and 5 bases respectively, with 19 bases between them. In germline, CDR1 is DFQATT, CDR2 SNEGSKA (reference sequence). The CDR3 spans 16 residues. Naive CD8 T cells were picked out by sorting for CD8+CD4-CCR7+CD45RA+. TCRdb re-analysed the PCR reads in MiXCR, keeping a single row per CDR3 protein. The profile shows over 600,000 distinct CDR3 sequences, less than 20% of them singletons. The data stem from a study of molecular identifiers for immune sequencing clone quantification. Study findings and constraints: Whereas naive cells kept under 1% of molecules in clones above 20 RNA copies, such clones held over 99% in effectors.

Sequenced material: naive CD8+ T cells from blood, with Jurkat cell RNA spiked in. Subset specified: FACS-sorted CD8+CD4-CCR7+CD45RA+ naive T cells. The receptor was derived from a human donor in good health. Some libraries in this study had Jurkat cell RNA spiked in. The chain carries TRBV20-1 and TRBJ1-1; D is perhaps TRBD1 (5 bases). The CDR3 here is CSARDPDTQGGTEAFF. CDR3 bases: TGCAGTGCTAGAGACCCGGATACTCAGGGAGGTACTGAAGCTTTCTTT.